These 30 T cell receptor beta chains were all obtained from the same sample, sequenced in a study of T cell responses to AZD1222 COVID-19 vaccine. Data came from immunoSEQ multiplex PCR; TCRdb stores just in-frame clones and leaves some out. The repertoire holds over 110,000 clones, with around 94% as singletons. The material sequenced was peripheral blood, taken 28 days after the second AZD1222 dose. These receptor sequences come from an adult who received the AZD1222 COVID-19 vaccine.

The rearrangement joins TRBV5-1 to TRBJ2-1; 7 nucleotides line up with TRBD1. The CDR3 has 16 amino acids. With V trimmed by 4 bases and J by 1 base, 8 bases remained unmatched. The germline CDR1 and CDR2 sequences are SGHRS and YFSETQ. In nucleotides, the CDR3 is TGCGCCAGCAGCCCCCCGGACAGGCTTTCCTACAATGAGCAGTTCTTC. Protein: CASSPPDRLSYNEQFF. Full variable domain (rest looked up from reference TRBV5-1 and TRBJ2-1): KAGVTQTPRYLIKTRGQQVTLSCSPISGHRSVSWYQQTPGQGLQFLFEYFSETQRNKGNFPGRFSGRQFSNSRSEMNVSTLELGDSALYLCASSPPDRLSYNEQFFGPGTRLTVL.

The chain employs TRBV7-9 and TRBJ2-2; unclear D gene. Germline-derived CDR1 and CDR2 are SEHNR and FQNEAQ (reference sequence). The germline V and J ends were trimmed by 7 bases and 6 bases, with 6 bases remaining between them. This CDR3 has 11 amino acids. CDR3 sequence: CASTRAGELFF. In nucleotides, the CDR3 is TGTGCCAGCACACGTGCCGGGGAGCTGTTTTTT.

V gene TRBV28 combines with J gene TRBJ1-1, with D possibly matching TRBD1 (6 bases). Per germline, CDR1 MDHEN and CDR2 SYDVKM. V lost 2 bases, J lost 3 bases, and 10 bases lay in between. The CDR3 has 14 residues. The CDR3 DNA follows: TGTGCCAGCAGTTTACTTGGACAGCACACTGAAGCTTTCTTT. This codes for CASSLLGQHTEAFF.

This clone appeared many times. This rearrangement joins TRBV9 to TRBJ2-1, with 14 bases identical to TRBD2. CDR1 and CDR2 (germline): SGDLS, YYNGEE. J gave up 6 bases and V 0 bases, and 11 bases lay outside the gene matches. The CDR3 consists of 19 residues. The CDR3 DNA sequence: TGTGCCAGCAGCGTAGTCGGGACTAGCGGGAGTTTGGGGCGCAATGAGCAGTTCTTC. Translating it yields CASSVVGTSGSLGRNEQFF. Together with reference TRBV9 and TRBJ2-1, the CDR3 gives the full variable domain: DSGVTQTPKHLITATGQRVTLRCSPRSGDLSVYWYQQSLDQGLQFLIQYYNGEERAKGNILERFSAQQFPDLHSELNLSSLELGDSALYFCASSVVGTSGSLGRNEQFFGPGTRLTVL.

CDR3 in DNA: TGTGCCAGCACCCAGGCGCGAACTAGCACAGATACGCAGTATTTT. Its translation is CASTQARTSTDTQYF. This chain connects TRBV3-1 (or the pseudogene TRBV3-2) to TRBJ2-3; D gene ambiguous. CDR1 and CDR2 from the germline V gene are LGHDT and YNNKEL (reference sequence). The CDR3 runs to 15 residues. Trimming left V 7 bases short and J 0 bases short, with 14 bases between.

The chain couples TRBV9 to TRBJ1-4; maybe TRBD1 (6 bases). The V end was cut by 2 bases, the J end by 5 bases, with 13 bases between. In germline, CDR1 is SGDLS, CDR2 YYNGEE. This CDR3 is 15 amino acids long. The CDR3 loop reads CASSVAGTPNEKLFF. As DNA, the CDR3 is TGTGCCAGCAGCGTCGCCGGGACACCGAATGAAAAACTGTTTTTT. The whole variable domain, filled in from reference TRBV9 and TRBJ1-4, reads DSGVTQTPKHLITATGQRVTLRCSPRSGDLSVYWYQQSLDQGLQFLIQYYNGEERAKGNILERFSAQQFPDLHSELNLSSLELGDSALYFCASSVAGTPNEKLFFGSGTQLSVL.

The CDR3 loop reads CASSPGGQAAGNTIYF. The CDR3 DNA sequence: TGTGCCAGCTCACCAGGGGGACAGGCGGCTGGAAACACCATATATTTT. The V call is TRBV18, the J call TRBJ1-3; TRBD1 matches 8 bases. CDR3 length: 16 residues. Germline V gene lookup returns CDR1 KGHSH and CDR2 LQKENI. The V segment lost 2 bases and the J segment 2 bases; nucleotides outside the gene matches: 5.

The CDR3: CASSLLGGTLNTEAFF. The CDR3 DNA reads TGTGCCAGCAGCTTATTAGGGGGGACCTTGAACACTGAAGCTTTCTTT. J is TRBJ1-1 and V is TRBV7-2; maybe TRBD1 (6 bases). CDR3 size: 16 residues. Trimming cost V 2 bases and J 0 bases, with 13 bases left between them. Germline assignment: CDR1 SGHTA and CDR2 FQGNSA. Full variable domain (missing parts from reference TRBV7-2 and TRBJ1-1): GAGVSQSPSNKVTEKGKDVELRCDPISGHTALYWYRQSLGQGLEFLIYFQGNSAPDKSGLPSDRFSAERTGGSVSTLTIQRTQQEDSAVYLCASSLLGGTLNTEAFFGQGTRLTVV.

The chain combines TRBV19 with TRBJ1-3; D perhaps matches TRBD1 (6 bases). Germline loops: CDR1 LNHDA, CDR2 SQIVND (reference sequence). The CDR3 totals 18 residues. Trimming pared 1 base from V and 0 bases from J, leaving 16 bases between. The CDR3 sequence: CASSIGSGGQSSGNTIYF. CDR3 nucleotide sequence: TGTGCCAGTAGTATAGGATCCGGGGGCCAGAGCTCTGGAAACACCATATATTTT.

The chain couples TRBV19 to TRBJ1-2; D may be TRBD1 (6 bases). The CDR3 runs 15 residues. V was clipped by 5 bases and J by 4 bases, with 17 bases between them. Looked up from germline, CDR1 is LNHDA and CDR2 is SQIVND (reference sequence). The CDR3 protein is CASSSSRGVGYGYTF. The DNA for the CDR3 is TGTGCCAGTAGTTCCAGTAGGGGGGTCGGCTATGGCTACACCTTC.

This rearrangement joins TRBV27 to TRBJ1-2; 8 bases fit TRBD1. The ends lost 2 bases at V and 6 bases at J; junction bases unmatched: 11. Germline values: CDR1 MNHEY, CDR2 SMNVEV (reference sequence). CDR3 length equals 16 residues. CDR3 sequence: CASSLEPTGQGDGYTF. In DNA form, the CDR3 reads TGTGCCAGCAGTTTAGAGCCTACCGGACAGGGAGATGGCTACACCTTC.

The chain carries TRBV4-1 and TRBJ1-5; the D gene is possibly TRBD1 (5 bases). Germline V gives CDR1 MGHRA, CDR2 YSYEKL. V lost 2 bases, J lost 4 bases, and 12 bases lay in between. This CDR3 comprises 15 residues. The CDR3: CASSQQGLANQPQHF. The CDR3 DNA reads TGCGCCAGCAGCCAACAGGGACTCGCAAATCAGCCCCAGCATTTT.

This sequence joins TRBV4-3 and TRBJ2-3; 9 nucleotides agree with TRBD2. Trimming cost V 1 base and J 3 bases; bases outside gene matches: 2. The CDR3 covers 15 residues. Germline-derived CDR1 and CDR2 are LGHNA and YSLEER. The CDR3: CASSQASGVTDTQYF. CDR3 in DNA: TGCGCCAGCAGCCAAGCTAGCGGGGTAACAGATACGCAGTATTTT.

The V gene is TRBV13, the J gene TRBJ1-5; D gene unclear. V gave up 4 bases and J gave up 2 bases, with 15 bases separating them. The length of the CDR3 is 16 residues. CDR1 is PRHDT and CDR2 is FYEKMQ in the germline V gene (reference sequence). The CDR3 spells CASSYREGSGNQPQHF. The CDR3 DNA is TGTGCCAGCAGCTACCGGGAGGGTAGCGGCAATCAGCCCCAGCATTTT.

The CDR3 region is CASSPGSSSPLHF. Here the CDR3 DNA reads TGTGCCAGCAGTCCCGGCTCGAGTTCACCCCTCCACTTT. The chain is built from TRBV12-3 or TRBV12-4 and TRBJ1-6; D ambiguous. CDR3 size: 13 residues. Trimming left V 5 bases short and J 9 bases short, with 11 bases between.

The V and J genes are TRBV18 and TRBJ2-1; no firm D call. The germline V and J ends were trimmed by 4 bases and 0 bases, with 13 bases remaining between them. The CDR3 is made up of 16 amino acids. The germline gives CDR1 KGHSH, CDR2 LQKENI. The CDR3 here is CASSLAPPSSYNEQFF. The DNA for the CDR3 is TGTGCCAGCTCACTTGCCCCACCGAGCTCCTACAATGAGCAGTTCTTC. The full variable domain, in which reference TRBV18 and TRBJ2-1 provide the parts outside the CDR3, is NAGVMQNPRHLVRRRGQEARLRCSPMKGHSHVYWYRQLPEEGLKFMVYLQKENIIDESGMPKERFSAEFPKEGPSILRIQQVVRGDSAAYFCASSLAPPSSYNEQFFGPGTRLTVL.

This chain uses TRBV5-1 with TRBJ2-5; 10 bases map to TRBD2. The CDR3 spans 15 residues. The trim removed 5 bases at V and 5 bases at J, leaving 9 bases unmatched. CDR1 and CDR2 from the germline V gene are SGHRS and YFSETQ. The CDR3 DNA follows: TGCGCCAGCAGGGAGAGCGGGAGGGCCTTGGAGACCCAGTACTTC. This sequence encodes CASRESGRALETQYF.

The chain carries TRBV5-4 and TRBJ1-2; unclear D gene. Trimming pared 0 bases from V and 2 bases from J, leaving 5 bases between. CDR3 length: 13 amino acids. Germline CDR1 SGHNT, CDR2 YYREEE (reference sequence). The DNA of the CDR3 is TGTGCCAGCAGCTTGGCGACGAACTATGGCTACACCTTC. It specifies CASSLATNYGYTF.

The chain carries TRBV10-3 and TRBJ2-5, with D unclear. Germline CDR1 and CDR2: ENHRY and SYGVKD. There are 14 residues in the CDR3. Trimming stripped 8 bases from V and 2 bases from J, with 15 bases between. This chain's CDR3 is CAISHPAAQETQYF. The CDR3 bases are TGTGCCATCTCTCACCCTGCGGCTCAAGAGACCCAGTACTTC.

The CDR3 sequence: CASSEPPGQGADEQFF. The CDR3 nucleotides are TGTGCCAGCAGTGAACCACCGGGACAGGGGGCGGATGAGCAGTTCTTC. The chain uses TRBV6-1 and TRBJ2-1, with 12 bases identical to TRBD1. CDR3 length: 16 residues. Germline CDR1 MNHNS, CDR2 SASEGT. V lost 2 bases, J lost 8 bases, and 7 bases stayed unmatched.

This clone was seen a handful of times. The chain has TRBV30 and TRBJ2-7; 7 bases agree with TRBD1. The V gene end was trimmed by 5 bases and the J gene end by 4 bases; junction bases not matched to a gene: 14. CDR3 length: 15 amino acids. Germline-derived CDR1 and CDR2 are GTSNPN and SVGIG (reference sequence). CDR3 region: CAWGRFETGIYEQYV. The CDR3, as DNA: TGTGCCTGGGGTCGTTTTGAGACAGGGATTTACGAGCAGTACGTC.

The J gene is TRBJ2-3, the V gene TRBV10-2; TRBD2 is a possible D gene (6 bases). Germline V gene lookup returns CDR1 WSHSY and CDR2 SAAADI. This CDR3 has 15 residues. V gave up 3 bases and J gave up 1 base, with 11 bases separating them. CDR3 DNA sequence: TGCGCCAGCAGTGACGGGAGCGGGCGCACAGATACGCAGTATTTT. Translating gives CASSDGSGRTDTQYF.

The CDR3 region is CASSPRSSRDNSPLHF. For the CDR3, the DNA is TGTGCCAGCTCACCACGTAGCTCTAGGGATAATTCACCCCTCCACTTT. J is TRBJ1-6 and V is TRBV18; D uncertain. This CDR3 is 16 amino acids long. Germline assignment: CDR1 KGHSH and CDR2 LQKENI. The V end was cut by 1 base, the J end by 5 bases, with 12 bases between.

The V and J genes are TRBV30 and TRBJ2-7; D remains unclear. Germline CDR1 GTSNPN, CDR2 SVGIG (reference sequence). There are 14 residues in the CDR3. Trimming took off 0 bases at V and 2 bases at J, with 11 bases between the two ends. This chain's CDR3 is CAWSVGLPPYEQYF. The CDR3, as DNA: TGTGCCTGGAGTGTAGGTCTGCCTCCCTACGAGCAGTACTTC.

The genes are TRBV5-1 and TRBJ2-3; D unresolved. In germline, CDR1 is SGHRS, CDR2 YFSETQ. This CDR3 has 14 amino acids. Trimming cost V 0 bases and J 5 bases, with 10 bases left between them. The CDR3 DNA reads TGCGCCAGCAGCTTGGAAGGGTTTCAAGATACGCAGTATTTT. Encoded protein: CASSLEGFQDTQYF.

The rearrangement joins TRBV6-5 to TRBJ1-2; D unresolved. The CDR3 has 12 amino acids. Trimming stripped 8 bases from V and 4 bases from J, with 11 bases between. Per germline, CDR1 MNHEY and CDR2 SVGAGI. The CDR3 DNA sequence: TGTGCCAGCTTTCGGATCAGCTATGGCTACACCTTC. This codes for CASFRISYGYTF.

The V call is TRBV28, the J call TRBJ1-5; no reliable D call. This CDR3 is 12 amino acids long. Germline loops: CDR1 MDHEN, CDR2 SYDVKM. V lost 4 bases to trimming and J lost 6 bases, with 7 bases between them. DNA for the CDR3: TGTGCCAGCAGTTCTACGAGTCAGCCCCAGCATTTT. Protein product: CASSSTSQPQHF.

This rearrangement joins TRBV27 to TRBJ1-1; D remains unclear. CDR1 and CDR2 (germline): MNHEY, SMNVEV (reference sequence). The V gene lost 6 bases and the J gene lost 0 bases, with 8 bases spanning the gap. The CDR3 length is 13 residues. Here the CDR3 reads CASRVQMNTEAFF. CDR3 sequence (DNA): TGTGCCAGCAGGGTGCAGATGAACACTGAAGCTTTCTTT.

The DNA for the CDR3 is TGTGCCAGCAGCTTCGAAGTGAACACTGAAGCTTTCTTT. It codes for CASSFEVNTEAFF. The rearrangement uses TRBV7-2 and TRBJ1-1, with no clear D. This CDR3 comprises 13 residues. Germline CDR1 and CDR2: SGHTA and FQGNSA. Trimming removed 3 bases from V and 0 bases from J, with 5 bases in between.

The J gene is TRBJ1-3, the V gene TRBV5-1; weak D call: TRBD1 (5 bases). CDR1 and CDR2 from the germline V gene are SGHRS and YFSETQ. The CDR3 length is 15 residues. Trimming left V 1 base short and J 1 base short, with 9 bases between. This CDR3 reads CASSLIGASGNTIYF. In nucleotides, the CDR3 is TGCGCCAGCAGCTTGATCGGGGCTTCTGGAAACACCATATATTTT.